The text below deals with one T cell receptor beta chain. Some clones are missing from TCRdb's copy, which holds only in-frame ones; the method was immunoSEQ multiplex PCR. The sample consists of more than 1 million clones, around 82% of them appearing once. These data originate in a study of shared clonotypes between healthy human individuals. The receptor's source is a man aged 18 to 30 in good health. Some clones in this sample may be carry-over from other donors' samples. Sequencing input: memory CD4+ T cells from PBMCs. Indicated subset: CD45RA-negative fraction.

The CDR3 region is CASKPWTGSQPQHF. The DNA for the CDR3 is TGTGCCAGCAAACCCTGGACAGGGTCACAGCCCCAGCATTTT. The gene calls are TRBV7-8 and TRBJ1-5; 8 positions match TRBD1. The germline V gene encodes CDR1 SGHVS and CDR2 FQNEAQ. CDR3 length: 14 residues. The trim removed 7 bases at V and 7 bases at J, leaving 9 bases unmatched.